Shown below are 18 T cell receptor beta chains from a single sample sequenced in a study of OX40 agonist ivuxolimab in advanced cancers. The protocol was immunoSEQ multiplex PCR, while the TCRdb copy is restricted to in-frame clones and leaves out a portion. The sample holds roughly 53,000 clones, 85% seen once. The sequencing here drew on CD4+ or CD8+ T cells sorted from blood, taken in a trial of the OX40 agonist ivuxolimab. The origin of the receptors is an adult with an advanced solid tumor such as melanoma, head and neck, liver or kidney cancer.

V gene TRBV4-3 combines with J gene TRBJ2-2; 8 positions agree with TRBD1. The J segment lost 4 bases and the V segment lost 4 bases, leaving 11 bases of the junction unmatched. In germline, CDR1 is LGHNA, CDR2 YSLEER. The CDR3 sequence is 17 residues long. CDR3 coding DNA: TGCGCCAGCAGCCTAGGACCAGGGGGCGCCTTCACCGGGGAGCTGTTTTTT. Translated: CASSLGPGGAFTGELFF.

V is TRBV10-3 and J is TRBJ1-4; the D is unclear. Germline V gene sequence: CDR1 ENHRY, CDR2 SYGVKD. This CDR3 is built from 16 residues. V lost 0 bases and J 10 bases, leaving 18 bases between the germline ends. The DNA for the CDR3 is TGTGCCATCAGTGAGTCAGGCGGAGCGAGTCGTGGAAAACTGTTTTTT. It specifies CAISESGGASRGKLFF.

The chain recombines TRBV6-6 with TRBJ2-7, with D possibly matching TRBD1 (6 bases). The V and J ends lost 0 bases and 6 bases respectively, with 9 bases between them. The germline CDR1 and CDR2 sequences are MNHNY and SVGAGI (reference sequence). The CDR3 covers 13 residues. The DNA of the CDR3 is TGTGCCAGCAGTTACTCCGAAGGGGGCGAGCAGTACTTC. Protein sequence: CASSYSEGGEQYF.

CDR3 sequence reads: CASSTGTGELFF. For the CDR3, the DNA is TGTGCCAGCAGCACAGGCACCGGGGAGCTGTTTTTT. V gene TRBV6-4 combines with J gene TRBJ2-2, with TRBD1 as a possible D gene (5 bases). CDR3 length: 12 residues. The V gene's germline CDR1 is MRHNA and CDR2 SNTAGT. Trimming cost V 6 bases and J 4 bases, with 6 bases left between them.

The chain links TRBV19 to TRBJ1-1, with 7 bases fitting TRBD1. The CDR3 has 14 residues. V lost 6 bases and J lost 0; bases outside the gene matches: 4. CDR1 and CDR2 (germline): LNHDA, SQIVND (reference sequence). This chain's CDR3 is CASSRTGMNTEAFF. The CDR3 region has the DNA TGTGCCAGTAGCCGGACAGGCATGAACACTGAAGCTTTCTTT.

The V call is TRBV27, the J call TRBJ2-3; maybe TRBD1 (5 bases). With 4 bases removed from V and 1 base from J, the gap between germline ends came to 12 bases. Per the germline V gene, CDR1 is MNHEY and CDR2 is SMNVEV (reference sequence). The CDR3 sequence is 15 residues long. The DNA for the CDR3 is TGTGCCAGCAGTTGGTTTGGGGCGCGCACAGATACGCAGTATTTT. It yields the protein CASSWFGARTDTQYF.

The chain has TRBV7-9 and TRBJ2-4; a weak D match, TRBD2 (5 bases). The CDR3 has 16 amino acids. V dropped 4 bases and J dropped 4 bases, with 17 bases sitting between them. CDR1 is SEHNR and CDR2 is FQNEAQ in the germline V gene (reference sequence). The CDR3 reads CASSYGLSQIKNIQYF. The CDR3 region has the DNA TGTGCCAGCAGCTATGGACTCTCTCAAATTAAAAACATTCAGTACTTC.

This clone was seen only once. V usage is TRBV30 and J usage is TRBJ1-1, with 9 bases matching TRBD1. Trimming removed 1 base from V and 4 bases from J; junction bases left unmatched: 7. The CDR3 covers 15 residues. Germline V gene sequence: CDR1 GTSNPN, CDR2 SVGIG (reference sequence). CDR3 region: CAWSGMGQGTTEAFF. DNA of the CDR3: TGTGCCTGGAGTGGAATGGGACAGGGCACCACTGAAGCTTTCTTT.

The chain employs TRBV2 and TRBJ1-1, with TRBD1 matching over 8 bases. The CDR3 extends over 15 amino acids. The junction had 8 bases not matched to a gene; V was cut back by 3 bases and J by 5 bases. CDR1 is SNHLY and CDR2 is FYNNEI in the germline V gene. CDR3 region: CASSEGRGRGTEAFF. The CDR3 DNA is TGTGCCAGCAGTGAGGGCAGGGGGCGCGGGACTGAAGCTTTCTTT. The complete variable domain, with remaining parts taken from reference TRBV2 and TRBJ1-1, reads EPEVTQTPSHQVTQMGQEVILRCVPISNHLYFYWYRQILGQKVEFLVSFYNNEISEKSEIFDDQFSVERPDGSNFTLKIRSTKLEDSAMYFCASSEGRGRGTEAFFGQGTRLTVV.

This clone was seen only once. The rearrangement uses TRBV6-1 and TRBJ2-2; perhaps TRBD1 as D (5 bases). The CDR3 runs 14 residues. The V and J ends lost 0 bases and 6 bases respectively, with 8 bases between them. Germline V lookup: CDR1 MNHNS, CDR2 SASEGT. The CDR3 loop reads CASSEARVAGELFF. In DNA, the CDR3 is TGTGCCAGCAGTGAAGCCAGGGTGGCCGGGGAGCTGTTTTTT.

The rearrangement links TRBV7-3 to TRBJ2-3, with TRBD2 identical over 7 bases. Germline values: CDR1 SGHTA, CDR2 FQGTGA. Germline trimming cut 5 bases from V and 0 bases from J; bases unmatched to any gene: 11. The CDR3 has 17 amino acids. CDR3 in DNA: TGTGCCAGCAGCCTTGGCGGGGGTGAACCTAGCACAGATACGCAGTATTTT. It specifies CASSLGGGEPSTDTQYF.

V gene TRBV19 combines with J gene TRBJ1-2; a possible D gene is TRBD1 (6 bases). CDR3 length: 13 residues. Germline CDR1 is LNHDA and CDR2 is SQIVND (reference sequence). Trimming took 6 bases from V and 5 from J, leaving 13 bases between them. Written as DNA, the CDR3 is TGTGCCAGTAGCAAACAGGGAGGGTATGGCTACACCTTC. It codes for CASSKQGGYGYTF.

The chain couples TRBV23-1 to TRBJ2-7; TRBD2 aligns across 8 bases. TRBV23-1 is treated as an ORF (open reading frame) with a function not yet certain. The CDR3 is 16 amino acids. Germline trimming cut 5 bases from V and 4 bases from J; bases unmatched to any gene: 13. This chain's CDR3 is CASSTERAGGAYEQYF. CDR3 nucleotide sequence: TGCGCCAGCAGTACGGAAAGGGCGGGGGGCGCGTACGAGCAGTACTTC.

The chain links TRBV9 to TRBJ1-3; D is uncertain. This CDR3 is built from 15 residues. V gave up 0 bases and J gave up 0 bases, with 7 bases separating them. Germline V lookup: CDR1 SGDLS, CDR2 YYNGEE. The CDR3, as DNA: TGTGCCAGCAGCGTAGACCGGAGCTCTGGAAACACCATATATTTT. It yields the protein CASSVDRSSGNTIYF.

The gene calls are TRBV11-1 and TRBJ2-7, with 7 bases that match TRBD1. Germline loops: CDR1 SGHAT, CDR2 FQDESV (reference sequence). The CDR3 extends over 13 amino acids. Germline trimming cut 7 bases from V and 3 bases from J; bases unmatched to any gene: 6. CDR3 loop: CASTRDRYYEQYF. The CDR3 DNA reads as TGTGCCAGCACCCGGGACAGATACTACGAGCAGTACTTC.

The V and J genes are TRBV18 and TRBJ2-2, with 8 bases aligning to TRBD1. The CDR3 runs 16 residues. The ends lost 0 bases at V and 3 bases at J; junction bases unmatched: 3. Germline lookup yields CDR1 KGHSH and CDR2 LQKENI. The DNA of the CDR3 is TGTGCCAGCTCACCACCGACAGGGGTCGACACCGGGGAGCTGTTTTTT. This gives the protein CASSPPTGVDTGELFF.

This clone showed up just once. The chain has TRBV2 and TRBJ2-3; 8 bases are a match to TRBD2. The CDR3 length is 14 residues. From germline, CDR1 is SNHLY and CDR2 FYNNEI. V was clipped by 3 bases and J by 7 bases; unmatched bases: 6. The CDR3 nucleotides are TGTGCCAGCAGTGATCTGATAGCGGGGAATACGCAGTATTTT. It codes for CASSDLIAGNTQYF.

The J gene is TRBJ2-3, the V gene TRBV5-1; 8 nucleotides match TRBD2. The CDR3 loop spans 14 amino acids. Germline lookup yields CDR1 SGHRS and CDR2 YFSETQ. V lost 1 base, J lost 5 bases, and 3 bases stayed unmatched. CDR3 in amino acids: CASSLRLAIDTQYF. The CDR3 DNA follows: TGCGCCAGCAGCTTGCGACTAGCGATAGATACGCAGTATTTT.